The 6 T cell receptor beta chains listed next were all sequenced from one sample in a study of T cells in women clearing cervical HPV infection. Sequencing used immunoSEQ multiplex PCR; TCRdb keeps in-frame clones, though not all of them. The specimen's table records about 20,000 clones. Sequenced: blood buffy coat. The source of these receptors is a woman aged 18 to 75 with a cervical HPV16 infection that either progressed to CIN3+ or cleared (not recorded which).

In regard to this clone: From the germline J gene comes the end of the CDR3, since the read stops 3 residues before it. This chain links TRBV30 with TRBJ1-5, with a possible D match to TRBD1 (6 bases). The CDR3 totals 12 residues. CDR1 GTSNPN and CDR2 SVGIG come from the germline V gene (reference sequence). Trimming removed 5 bases from V and 6 bases from J, with 11 bases in between. This chain's CDR3 is CAWATGPQPQHF. The part of the CDR3 DNA that was read is TGTGCCTGGGCTACAGGGCCTCAGCCC.

For this clone: The read comes to an end 3 residues before the CDR3 does, leaving the germline J gene to fill in the end. The chain is built from TRBV7-2 and TRBJ2-4; no clear D gene. The CDR3 is made up of 14 amino acids. V lost 0 bases and J lost 1, with 4 bases in between. CDR1 and CDR2 (germline): SGHTA, FQGNSA. The part of the CDR3 DNA that was read is TGTGCCAGCAGCTTAGCAGGGGCCAAAAACATT. It yields the protein CASSLAGAKNI. The entire CDR3 reads CASSLAGAKNIQYF.

Points on this clone: The read ends 3 residues shy of where the CDR3 ends; the end is completed using the germline J gene. This chain links TRBV20-1 with TRBJ2-3; 8 bases line up with TRBD2. The germline CDR1 and CDR2 sequences are DFQATT and SNEGSKA (reference sequence). This CDR3 is 15 amino acids long. The CDR3 is CSARVIAGGHETQYF. The CDR3 DNA, read in part, is TGCAGTGCTAGAGTGATCGCGGGGGGTCATGAGACG.

Notes on this clone: Coverage ceases 3 residues before the CDR3 finishes, and the germline J gene fills in the end. The V gene is TRBV7-8, the J gene TRBJ1-1, with a tentative D call TRBD1 (6 bases). The germline V gene has CDR1 SGHVS and CDR2 FQNEAQ. The CDR3 covers 14 residues. V lost 5 bases, J lost 7 bases, and 17 bases lay in between. CDR3 DNA, as far as it was read: TGTGCCAGCAGCCACCGGCAGGGGCAAGATGAA. It codes for CASSHRQGQDE. In full, the CDR3 reads CASSHRQGQDEAFF.

As regards this clone: The read comes to an end 3 residues before the CDR3 does, leaving the germline J gene to fill in the end. V gene TRBV4-1 combines with J gene TRBJ2-5, with 13 positions matching TRBD2. There are 18 residues in the CDR3. Germline V CDR1 and CDR2: MGHRA, YSYEKL. Trimming removed 2 bases from V and 7 bases from J; junction bases left unmatched: 13. The CDR3 loop reads CASSQSPGLAGSGWTQYF. Incomplete CDR3 DNA: TGCGCCAGCAGCCAAAGCCCGGGACTAGCGGGGTCCGGGTGGACC.

Comments on this clone: The CDR3 end lies 3 residues beyond the end of the read and is filled in from the germline J gene. The chain carries TRBV6-2 or TRBV6-3 and TRBJ1-1; 7 nucleotides align to TRBD1. This CDR3 has 14 residues. Germline V lookup: CDR1 MNHEY, CDR2 SVGEGT. With V trimmed by 4 bases and J by 5 bases, 7 bases remained unmatched. This CDR3 reads CASSSNSGGTEAFF. The CDR3 DNA, read in part, is TGTGCCAGCAGTTCGAATTCAGGGGGAACTGAA.